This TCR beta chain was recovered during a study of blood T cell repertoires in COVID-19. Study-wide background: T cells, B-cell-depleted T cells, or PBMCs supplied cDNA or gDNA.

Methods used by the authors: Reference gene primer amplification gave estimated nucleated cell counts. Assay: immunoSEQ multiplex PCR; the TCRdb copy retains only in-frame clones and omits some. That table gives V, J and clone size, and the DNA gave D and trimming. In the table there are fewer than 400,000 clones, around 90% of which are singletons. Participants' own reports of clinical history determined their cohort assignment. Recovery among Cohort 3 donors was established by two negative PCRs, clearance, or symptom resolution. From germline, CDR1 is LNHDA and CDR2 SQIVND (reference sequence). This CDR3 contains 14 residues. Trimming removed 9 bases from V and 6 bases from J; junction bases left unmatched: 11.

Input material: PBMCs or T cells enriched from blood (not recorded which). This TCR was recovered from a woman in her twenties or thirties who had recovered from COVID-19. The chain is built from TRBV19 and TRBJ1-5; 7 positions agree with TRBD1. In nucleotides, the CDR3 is TGTGCCAGCCTAGAAGGGGGCCTAGGTCAGCCCCAGCATTTT. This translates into CASLEGGLGQPQHF.